The 10 T cell receptor beta chains listed next were all sequenced from one sample in a study of cytomegalovirus exposure and HLA in healthy donors. The PCR had 60 Vbeta and 13 Jbeta primers. Some clones are missing from TCRdb's copy, which holds only in-frame ones; the method was immunoSEQ multiplex PCR. The sample consists of roughly 110,000 clones, 70% to 75% of them appearing once. Sequences were obtained from PBMCs. The receptors come from a female donor in good health and CMV-seronegative.

This clone was observed a few times. The chain employs TRBV5-1 and TRBJ2-2; 8 nucleotides agree with TRBD1. Unmatched junction bases numbered 2, after V lost 4 bases and J lost 0 bases. There are 15 residues in the CDR3. Germline CDR1 and CDR2: SGHRS and YFSETQ. The CDR3 here is CASSLTGANTGELFF. In nucleotides, the CDR3 is TGCGCCAGCAGCCTGACAGGGGCGAACACCGGGGAGCTGTTTTTT.

V usage is TRBV5-1 and J usage is TRBJ1-2; D may be TRBD1 (6 bases). This CDR3 is built from 13 residues. CDR1 SGHRS and CDR2 YFSETQ come from the germline V gene. V was trimmed by 6 bases and J by 5 bases, leaving 14 bases between them. The CDR3 protein is CASTTGSGYGYTF. DNA of the CDR3: TGCGCCAGCACCACAGGGAGCGGATATGGCTACACCTTC.

The table lists this clone with a few counts. The V and J genes are TRBV30 and TRBJ2-3; 9 bases agree with TRBD2. Germline V gene sequence: CDR1 GTSNPN, CDR2 SVGIG (reference sequence). The CDR3 contains 14 residues. The V gene end was trimmed by 4 bases and the J gene end by 4 bases; junction bases not matched to a gene: 6. CDR3: CAWTPGGRADTQYF. In nucleotides, the CDR3 is TGTGCCTGGACCCCTGGCGGGAGGGCAGATACGCAGTATTTT.

The chain employs TRBV7-8 and TRBJ1-4; 7 bases fit TRBD1. The CDR3 is 16 residues long. CDR1 is SGHVS, CDR2 FQNEAQ, per germline. With V trimmed by 5 bases and J by 1 base, 7 bases remained unmatched. CDR3 protein: CASSPTGVVTNEKLFF. Written as DNA, the CDR3 is TGTGCCAGCAGCCCAACAGGGGTTGTAACTAATGAAAAACTGTTTTTT.

The rearrangement joins TRBV7-2 to TRBJ2-7, with 7 bases matching TRBD2. The CDR3 has 15 residues. Germline V gene lookup returns CDR1 SGHTA and CDR2 FQGNSA. Losses at the gene ends were 4 bases for V and 1 base for J; bases not matched to a gene: 7. CDR3 loop: CASSSGGGSSYEQYF. DNA for the CDR3: TGTGCCAGCAGCTCCGGGGGAGGGTCGTCCTACGAGCAGTACTTC. Full variable domain (missing parts from reference TRBV7-2 and TRBJ2-7): GAGVSQSPSNKVTEKGKDVELRCDPISGHTALYWYRQSLGQGLEFLIYFQGNSAPDKSGLPSDRFSAERTGGSVSTLTIQRTQQEDSAVYLCASSSGGGSSYEQYFGPGTRLTVT.

The chain uses TRBV9 and TRBJ2-7; 15 bases match TRBD2. V lost 4 bases, J lost 6 bases, and 5 bases stayed unmatched. The CDR3 covers 15 residues. Looked up from germline, CDR1 is SGDLS and CDR2 is YYNGEE. The CDR3 sequence: CASSPVGLAGGEQYF. CDR3 coding DNA: TGTGCCAGCAGCCCGGTGGGACTAGCGGGAGGCGAGCAGTACTTC.

The chain uses TRBV5-1 and TRBJ1-1; D might be TRBD1 (5 bases). The V end lost 2 bases, the J end lost 2 bases, and 13 bases lay between the germline ends. CDR3 length equals 15 residues. Germline V gives CDR1 SGHRS, CDR2 YFSETQ. CDR3 in DNA: TGCGCCAGCAGCTTCCACGCAGGGTCAAACACTGAAGCTTTCTTT. It is translated as CASSFHAGSNTEAFF.

The chain employs TRBV19 and TRBJ1-1; D not certain. V was cut by 6 bases and J by 1 base, with 12 bases left in between. The CDR3 is 14 residues long. Germline V gene sequence: CDR1 LNHDA, CDR2 SQIVND (reference sequence). CDR3 sequence (DNA): TGTGCCAGTAGATCCCAGGTATCGAACACTGAAGCTTTCTTT. This encodes CASRSQVSNTEAFF.

For the CDR3, the DNA is TGTGCCAGCAGCTTCCGGCCGCAGGGACCCCAGCATTTT. Protein sequence: CASSFRPQGPQHF. The chain carries TRBV5-4 and TRBJ1-5, with a possible D match to TRBD1 (5 bases). V lost 2 bases, J lost 10 bases, and 13 bases lay in between. This CDR3 is 13 amino acids long. Looked up from germline, CDR1 is SGHNT and CDR2 is YYREEE (reference sequence).

This clone was picked up one time. The rearrangement links TRBV15 to TRBJ2-5; D gene ambiguous. Trimming stripped 2 bases from V and 3 bases from J, with 4 bases between. The CDR3 loop spans 12 amino acids. CDR1 and CDR2 (germline): LNHNV, YYDKDF (reference sequence). CDR3 in DNA: TGTGCCACCAGCAGATTCAAAGAGACCCAGTACTTC. Residues: CATSRFKETQYF.